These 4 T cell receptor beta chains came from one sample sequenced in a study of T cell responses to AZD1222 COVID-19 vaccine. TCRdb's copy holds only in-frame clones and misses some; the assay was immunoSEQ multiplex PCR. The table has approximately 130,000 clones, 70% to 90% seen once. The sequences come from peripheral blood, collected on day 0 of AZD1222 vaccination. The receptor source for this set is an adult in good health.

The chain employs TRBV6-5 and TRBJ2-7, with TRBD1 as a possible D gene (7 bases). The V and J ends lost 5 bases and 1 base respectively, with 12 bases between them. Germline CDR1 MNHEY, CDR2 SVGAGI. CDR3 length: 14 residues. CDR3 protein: CASSHRGLSYEQYF. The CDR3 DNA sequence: TGTGCCAGCAGTCACAGGGGACTTTCCTACGAGCAGTACTTC.

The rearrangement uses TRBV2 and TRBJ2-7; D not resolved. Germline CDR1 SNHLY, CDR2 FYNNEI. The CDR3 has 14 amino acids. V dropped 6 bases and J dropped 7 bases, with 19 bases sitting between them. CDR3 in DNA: TGTGCCAGCAGAGTAGAACAGCGAGCGAGGGAGCAGTACTTC. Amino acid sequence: CASRVEQRAREQYF.

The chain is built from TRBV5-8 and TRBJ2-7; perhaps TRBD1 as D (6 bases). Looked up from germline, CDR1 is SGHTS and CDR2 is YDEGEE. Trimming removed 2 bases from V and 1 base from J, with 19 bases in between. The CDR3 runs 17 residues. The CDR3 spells CASSFQGLAQGSYEQYF. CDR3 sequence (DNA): TGTGCCAGCAGCTTTCAAGGTCTGGCCCAGGGGTCCTACGAGCAGTACTTC.

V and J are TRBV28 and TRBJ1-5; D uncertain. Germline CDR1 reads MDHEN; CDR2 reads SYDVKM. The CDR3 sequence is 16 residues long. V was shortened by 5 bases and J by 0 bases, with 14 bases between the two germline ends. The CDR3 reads CASSSQEDHSNQPQHF. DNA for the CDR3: TGTGCCAGCAGTAGCCAAGAGGACCATAGCAATCAGCCCCAGCATTTT.